The 15 T cell receptor beta chains given below trace back to one sample, sequenced in a study of somatic mutations in cytotoxic T cells in rheumatoid arthritis (TCRdb year 2017). The method behind the library was the immunoSEQ multiplex PCR assay. The clones in this table, taken by TCRdb from immuneACCESS, are in-frame only. Not every clone is retained; where verified, under half of the shortfall comes from an unresolved V gene, and the cause of the rest is unknown. The sample contains some 14,000 clones, over 70% of them found a single time. Around 28% of the sample comes from the top ten. Sequencing input: CD8+ T cells sorted from blood. The receptors shown here come from an adult with rheumatoid arthritis.

V and J are TRBV7-8 and TRBJ2-7, with 8 nucleotides matching TRBD1. V gave up 3 bases and J gave up 8 bases; unmatched junction bases: 9. Germline CDR1 and CDR2: SGHVS and FQNEAQ. The CDR3 length is 14 residues. The CDR3 region is CASSFAGTGVKQYF. The CDR3 nucleotides read TGTGCCAGCAGCTTTGCTGGGACAGGTGTTAAGCAGTACTTC.

The chain joins TRBV27 to TRBJ2-5; D might be TRBD1 (6 bases). The CDR3 covers 14 residues. Trimming left V 6 bases short and J 6 bases short, with 17 bases between. Looked up from germline, CDR1 is MNHEY and CDR2 is SMNVEV (reference sequence). The CDR3 loop reads CASRSGERRKTQYF. CDR3 coding DNA: TGTGCCAGCAGATCAGGGGAAAGGCGGAAGACCCAGTACTTC.

This chain links TRBV21-1 with TRBJ2-1; the D call TRBD1 from the table was never checked on the DNA. TRBV21-1 is a known pseudogene. The CDR3 contains 10 residues. In nucleotides, the CDR3 is TGTGGGGACAGGGGCAATGAGCAGTTCTTC. It is translated as CGDRGNEQFF.

The rearrangement links TRBV19 to TRBJ2-1, with 15 positions matching TRBD2. Germline lookup yields CDR1 LNHDA and CDR2 SQIVND (reference sequence). The CDR3 has 14 residues. Germline trimming cut 6 bases from V and 8 bases from J; bases unmatched to any gene: 2. CDR3 DNA sequence: TGTGCCAGTAGCGGGACTAGCGGGGGGTATGAGCAGTTCTTC. This codes for CASSGTSGGYEQFF.

CDR3 coding DNA: TGTGCCAGCAGTGAATCATCGGGGGGCGGCTACACCTTC. Protein: CASSESSGGGYTF. V is TRBV25-1 and J is TRBJ1-2, with a tentative D call TRBD1 (6 bases). Germline CDR1 is MGHDK and CDR2 is SYGVNS. V was cut by 1 base and J by 8 bases, with 11 bases left in between. The CDR3 loop spans 13 amino acids.

The chain uses TRBV15 and TRBJ2-1; D is unresolved. CDR1 LNHNV and CDR2 YYDKDF come from the germline V gene (reference sequence). Trimming removed 1 base at V and 0 bases at J, with 7 bases between. The CDR3 extends over 15 amino acids. Here the CDR3 reads CATSRVVSSYNEQFF. For the CDR3, the DNA is TGTGCCACCAGCAGAGTGGTGAGCTCCTACAATGAGCAGTTCTTC. The complete variable domain, with remaining parts taken from reference TRBV15 and TRBJ2-1, reads DAMVIQNPRYQVTQFGKPVTLSCSQTLNHNVMYWYQQKSSQAPKLLFHYYDKDFNNEADTPDNFQSRRPNTSFCFLDIRSPGLGDTAMYLCATSRVVSSYNEQFFGPGTRLTVL.

This chain joins TRBV15 and TRBJ1-1, with a possible D match to TRBD1 (5 bases). This CDR3 is 16 amino acids long. V was pared by 0 bases and J by 3 bases, with 14 bases between. CDR1 and CDR2 from the germline V gene are LNHNV and YYDKDF (reference sequence). The CDR3 DNA reads TGTGCCACCAGCAGAGAGAGGCGGGGGGGAGACACTGAAGCTTTCTTT. This gives the protein CATSRERRGGDTEAFF.

The rearrangement uses TRBV9 and TRBJ2-2; D may be TRBD1 or TRBD2 (5 bases each). Looked up from germline, CDR1 is SGDLS and CDR2 is YYNGEE. The CDR3 contains 17 residues. V lost 3 bases and J lost 2, with 17 bases in between. For the CDR3, the DNA is TGTGCCAGCAGCGGCCCCTCGAGGGGTTATAACACCGGGGAGCTGTTTTTT. It codes for CASSGPSRGYNTGELFF.

As regards this clone: An end of the junction differs from the germline gene, which may be a read error. This chain connects TRBV7-9 to TRBJ2-3; 11 bases match TRBD2. The V gene's germline CDR1 is SEHNR and CDR2 FQNEAQ (reference sequence). This CDR3 has 15 amino acids. The CDR3 coding sequence is TGTGCCAGCAGCATAGCGGGGGGGGGCACAGATACGCAGTATTTT. The encoded protein is CASSIAGGGTDTQYF.

This rearrangement joins TRBV19 to TRBJ1-5; TRBD1 agrees at 7 bases. The trim removed 1 base at V and 5 bases at J, leaving 5 bases unmatched. The CDR3 is 15 amino acids. Germline V lookup: CDR1 LNHDA, CDR2 SQIVND (reference sequence). CDR3 amino acids: CASSIVRDSHQPQHF. The CDR3 region has the DNA TGTGCCAGTAGTATAGTCAGGGACAGCCATCAGCCCCAGCATTTT. The whole variable domain, remainder taken from reference TRBV19 and TRBJ1-5, is DGGITQSPKYLFRKEGQNVTLSCEQNLNHDAMYWYRQDPGQGLRLIYYSQIVNDFQKGDIAEGYSVSREKKESFPLTVTSAQKNPTAFYLCASSIVRDSHQPQHFGDGTRLSIL.

The CDR3 nucleotides read TGTGCCAGTAGTCTACAGGGGGCTCAGCCCCAGCATTTT. Translation: CASSLQGAQPQHF. The rearrangement uses TRBV19 and TRBJ1-5; TRBD1 matches 9 bases. The V and J ends lost 5 bases and 6 bases, in that order; junction bases with no gene match: 2. Germline CDR1 and CDR2: LNHDA and SQIVND (reference sequence). This CDR3 is built from 13 residues.

This clone was found a few times. The chain combines TRBV2 with TRBJ1-1; TRBD1 might be the D (5 bases). The CDR3 length is 15 residues. In germline, CDR1 is SNHLY, CDR2 FYNNEI. Trimming shortened V by 6 bases and J by 0 bases, and 14 bases separated the two germline ends. DNA for the CDR3: TGTGCCAGCAGCCCTTGGGGGGGGATGAACACTGAAGCTTTCTTT. Translation gives CASSPWGGMNTEAFF.

The J gene is TRBJ1-2, the V gene TRBV9; the match to TRBD1 covers 8 bases. The germline CDR1 and CDR2 sequences are SGDLS and YYNGEE. The CDR3 is made up of 14 amino acids. With 3 bases clipped from V and 4 bases from J, the junction kept 5 bases outside the gene matches. The CDR3: CASSGSTGAYGYTF. Written as DNA, the CDR3 is TGTGCCAGCAGCGGCTCGACAGGGGCCTATGGCTACACCTTC.

This chain connects TRBV13 to TRBJ2-2; TRBD2 aligns across 11 bases. V gave up 5 bases and J gave up 1 base; unmatched junction bases: 12. Germline CDR1 reads PRHDT; CDR2 reads FYEKMQ (reference sequence). The CDR3 is 19 amino acids. CDR3 residues: CASSTTSGAEPLNTGELFF. CDR3 nucleotides: TGTGCCAGCAGCACGACTAGCGGGGCAGAGCCACTGAACACCGGGGAGCTGTTTTTT.

This clone was detected a few times. The V call is TRBV2, the J call TRBJ1-2; no clear D gene. This CDR3 is 16 amino acids long. Trimming cost V 1 base and J 0 bases, with 12 bases left between them. CDR1 and CDR2 from the germline V gene are SNHLY and FYNNEI. CDR3 in DNA: TGTGCCAGCAGTGAAGGGGCAGGCATTACTAACTATGGCTACACCTTC. This sequence encodes CASSEGAGITNYGYTF.